The T cell receptor (beta chain) under discussion was sequenced for a study of cytomegalovirus exposure and HLA in healthy donors. Study context: Approximately 180 million T cells yielded roughly 120 million unique TCR beta sequences in earlier analysis. Among the approximately 400 donors who were genotyped, about 86% fell in the genetic ancestry cluster that is associated with self-reported Caucasian donors.

The germline V gene encodes CDR1 LNHDA and CDR2 SQIVND (reference sequence). Germline trimming cut 4 bases from V and 4 bases from J; bases unmatched to any gene: 9. The CDR3 extends over 15 amino acids. Each donor was healthy, and each was a bone marrow donor. For this clone: Its antigen remains unknown.

PCR used 60 Vbeta primers and 13 Jbeta primers. Measured with immunoSEQ multiplex PCR; TCRdb has only the in-frame clones, and not every one. The repertoire consists of approximately 150,000 clones, with 70% occurring once and the leading ten covering 4.7%. Study-wide findings and caveats: In a later analysis, V- and J-gene trimming of beta chains associated with a DCLRE1C missense variant, replicated independently.

The sample taken for sequencing was PBMCs. The V call is TRBV19, the J call TRBJ1-1, with 7 bases fitting TRBD1. This sequence was found in a man aged 18 to 30 in good health and CMV-seropositive. The CDR3 is CASSNNDRVSTEAFF. CDR3 coding DNA: TGTGCCAGTAGTAATAATGACAGGGTGAGCACTGAAGCTTTCTTT.